This TCR beta chain comes out of a study of T cells in Graves' hyperthyroidism and ophthalmopathy. Findings and limits, study-wide: Blood also showed most of the thyroid clonotypes that were expanded above 0.001.

This clonotype was seen repeatedly, ten times or more. Antigen unknown. Amplified TCR beta CDR3 regions came from RNA transcripts. An initial round of RT-PCR targeting the TCR CDR3 relied on the HTBI primer set. MiXCR was run by TCRdb on the multiplex PCR reads, yielding one entry per CDR3 protein. The sample yields some 500,000 distinct CDR3 sequences, about 15% seen once. Exclusion of patients followed from uncontrolled infection, other autoimmune disease, pregnancy or lactation. Diagnoses used clinical symptoms, serum thyroxine and TRAb, thyroid ultrasound and orbital computed tomography. Isolation of PBMCs was performed on about 10 ml fresh peripheral blood. V lost 5 bases and J 1 base, leaving 11 bases between the germline ends. CDR3 size: 14 residues.

This rearrangement joins TRBV12-3 or TRBV12-4 to TRBJ1-1, with a possible D match to TRBD1 (6 bases). This TCR was recovered from a woman between 18 and 30 years old with Graves' hyperthyroidism. The sequencing sample was made of blood. As DNA, the CDR3 is TGTGCCAGCAGTAGGGACACTCAGAACACTGAAGCTTTCTTT. This gives the protein CASSRDTQNTEAFF.